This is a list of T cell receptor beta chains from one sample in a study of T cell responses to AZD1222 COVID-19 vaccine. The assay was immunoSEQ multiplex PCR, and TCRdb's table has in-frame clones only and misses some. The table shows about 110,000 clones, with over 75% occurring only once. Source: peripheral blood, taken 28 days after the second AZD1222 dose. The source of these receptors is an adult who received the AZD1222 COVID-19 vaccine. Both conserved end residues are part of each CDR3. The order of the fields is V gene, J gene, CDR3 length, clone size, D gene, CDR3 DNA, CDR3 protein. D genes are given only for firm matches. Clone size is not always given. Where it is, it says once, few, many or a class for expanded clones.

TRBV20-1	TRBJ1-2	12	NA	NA	TGCAGTGCTAGTGGGGAAAACTATGGCTACACCTTC	CSASGENYGYTF
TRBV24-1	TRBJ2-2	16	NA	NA	TGTGCCACCAGTGAGACCCGGGGGCTGAACACCGGGGAGCTGTTTTTT	CATSETRGLNTGELFF
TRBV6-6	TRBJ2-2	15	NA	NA	TGTGCCAGCAGAGGAAGGGAACTCTCTCCCGGGGAGCTGTTTTTT	CASRGRELSPGELFF
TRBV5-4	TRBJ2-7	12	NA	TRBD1	TGTGCCAGCACCCTCCCCGGGACAGGCCAGTACTTC	CASTLPGTGQYF
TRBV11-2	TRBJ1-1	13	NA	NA	TGTGCCAGCAGCGCACGAGTGAACACTGAAGCTTTCTTT	CASSARVNTEAFF
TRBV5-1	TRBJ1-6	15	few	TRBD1	TGCGCCAGCAGCCTAGGGGGCCAGATTGACTCACCCCTCCACTTT	CASSLGGQIDSPLHF
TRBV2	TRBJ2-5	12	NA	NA	TGTGCCAGCACCCAGGGGGGAGAGACCCAGTACTTC	CASTQGGETQYF
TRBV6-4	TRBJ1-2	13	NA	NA	TGTGCCAGCAGCGTTGACGGACTCTATGGCTACACCTTC	CASSVDGLYGYTF
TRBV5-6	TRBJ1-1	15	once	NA	TGTGCCAGCAGCTTTGAGGGACAACGGAACACTGAAGCTTTCTTT	CASSFEGQRNTEAFF
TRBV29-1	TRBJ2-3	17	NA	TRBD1	TGCAGCGTTGACGCATTGCGCGGACAGGGGTGGGCAGATACGCAGTATTTT	CSVDALRGQGWADTQYF
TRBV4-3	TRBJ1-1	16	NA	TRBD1	TGCGCCAGCAGCTCCGGACAGGCCCACATGAACACTGAAGCTTTCTTT	CASSSGQAHMNTEAFF
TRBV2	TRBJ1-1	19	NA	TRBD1	TGTGCCAGCAGTGAAAAGGGGGGTGGGACAGGAAGGTTCAACACTGAAGCTTTCTTT	CASSEKGGGTGRFNTEAFF
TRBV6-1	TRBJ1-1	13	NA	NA	TGTGCCAGCAGTGAAGTAGGGGGGGGAGAAGCTTTCTTT	CASSEVGGGEAFF
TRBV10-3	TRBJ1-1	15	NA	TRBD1	TGTGCCATCAGGATTGGACAGGGCGGGAACACTGAAGCTTTCTTT	CAIRIGQGGNTEAFF
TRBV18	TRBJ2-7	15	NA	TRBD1	TGTGCCAGCGCTCCATCGGACAGGAGGTCCTACGAGCAGTACTTC	CASAPSDRRSYEQYF
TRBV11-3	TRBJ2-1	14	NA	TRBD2	TGTGCCAGCAGCTTAGGTACTAGCGTGAATGAGCAGTTCTTC	CASSLGTSVNEQFF
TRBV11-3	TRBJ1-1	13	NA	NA	TGTGCCAGCAGCTTCAGGCTGAACACTGAAGCTTTCTTT	CASSFRLNTEAFF
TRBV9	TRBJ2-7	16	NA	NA	TGTGCCAGCAGCGTAGTAGAGGGCGCCCATTCCTACGAGCAGTACTTC	CASSVVEGAHSYEQYF
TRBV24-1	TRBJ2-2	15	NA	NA	TGTGCCACCAGTGCGCCAGGGGTGTTAGGTGGGGAGCTGTTTTTT	CATSAPGVLGGELFF
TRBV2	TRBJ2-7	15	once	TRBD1	TGTGCCAGCAGTGGGACAGGGTCCGGTTCCTACGAGCAGTACTTC	CASSGTGSGSYEQYF
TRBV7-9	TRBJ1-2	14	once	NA	TGTGCCAGCAGCCCCCGACGACTTTCGGGGGGCTACACCTTC	CASSPRRLSGGYTF
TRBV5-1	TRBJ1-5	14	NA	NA	TGCGCCAGCAGCTGGGACGGTGGGGAGTCGCCCCAGCATTTT	CASSWDGGESPQHF
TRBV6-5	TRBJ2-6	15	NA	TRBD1	TGTGCCAGCAGTTACCCTCGACAGGGAGTCAACGTCCTGACTTTC	CASSYPRQGVNVLTF
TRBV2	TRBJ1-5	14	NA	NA	TGTGCCAGCAGTGAAGGGAACTCTCTTCAGCCCCAGCATTTT	CASSEGNSLQPQHF
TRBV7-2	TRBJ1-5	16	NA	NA	TGTGCCAGCAGCTTAGGGACCGGGGGGAGCAATCAGCCCCAGCATTTT	CASSLGTGGSNQPQHF
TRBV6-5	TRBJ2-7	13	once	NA	TGTGCCAGCAGCACCGGGACTTATTACGAGCAGTACTTC	CASSTGTYYEQYF
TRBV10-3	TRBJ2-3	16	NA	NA	TGTGCCATCAGAGCCGCAGCGGGTCTGAGCACAGATACGCAGTATTTT	CAIRAAAGLSTDTQYF
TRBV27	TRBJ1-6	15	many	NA	TGTGCCAGCAGCCCAGCGGGGCAGAGAGGTTCACCCCTCCACTTT	CASSPAGQRGSPLHF
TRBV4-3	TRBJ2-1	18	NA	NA	TGCGCCAGCAGCCTTAGAGCGCGTGGTAGCGCGTCCTACAATGAGCAGTTCTTC	CASSLRARGSASYNEQFF
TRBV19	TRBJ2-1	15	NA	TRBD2	TGTGCCAGTAGCTTAACTAGCGGGTCACCTCTGGAGCAGTTCTTC	CASSLTSGSPLEQFF